The clone carrying this T cell receptor beta chain was counted at least ten times. This entry comes from a study of early T cells in non-severe SARS-CoV-2 infection. Germline V gene data show CDR1 as KGHSH and CDR2 as LQKENI. V was shortened by 2 bases and J by 0 bases, with 3 bases between the two germline ends. The CDR3 spans 13 residues. Researchers tagged individual cDNA molecules with unique molecular identifiers. TCRdb used MiXCR to reprocess the 5' RACE reads, holding one entry per CDR3 protein. The sample lists around 72,000 distinct CDR3 sequences, over 9% occurring once. The source was whole blood, collected at baseline. This receptor was obtained from an adult who was a healthcare worker with PCR-confirmed SARS-CoV-2 infection or an uninfected control (not recorded which). V usage is TRBV18 and J usage is TRBJ2-3; D gene uncertain. The CDR3, as DNA: TGTGCCAGCTCACCAAGTAGCACAGATACGCAGTATTTT. This sequence encodes CASSPSSTDTQYF.